The subject of this entry is one T cell receptor beta chain. Its matching antigen is unknown. This specimen comes from a study of blood T cells in healthy people across ages. Findings and limits, study-wide: Those diversity estimates obtained from one million T cells were thought to be underestimates. Naive CD4+ cells and diversity were both higher in long-lived donors than in aged donors.

Germline CDR1 reads SEHNR; CDR2 reads FQNEAQ (reference sequence). V lost 5 bases to trimming and J lost 12 bases, with 17 bases between them. This CDR3 is built from 12 residues. PCR was performed a second time for about 6 to 11 cycles using a sample-barcoded 5' primer and a J-beta primer mix. TCRdb called the 5' RACE reads again in MiXCR, with one record for every CDR3 protein. The sample has 2 million or so distinct CDR3 sequences, around 50% seen once. The draw of peripheral blood yielded approximately 11 milliliters from each donor. Isolating PBMCs gave at least 6.5 million of these cells per sample.

Input material: blood. The sequence derives from a woman in her thirties or forties in good health. V is TRBV7-9 and J is TRBJ2-7; D possibly uses TRBD1 or TRBD2 (5 bases each). CDR3 residues: CASSPPVGGPYF. CDR3 DNA: TGTGCCAGCAGCCCACCGGTTGGGGGTCCGTACTTC.